The present TCR beta chain was sequenced within a study of Ad26.COV2.S vaccination and SARS-CoV-2 variants. The table came from immunoSEQ multiplex PCR; TCRdb's copy has only in-frame clones and leaves some out. The table has a few hundred thousand clones, around nine tenths seen once. The length of the CDR3 is 12 residues. Germline V gene sequence: CDR1 PRHDT, CDR2 FYEKMQ (reference sequence). With 6 bases removed from V and 6 bases from J, the gap between germline ends came to 11 bases. This clone was counted a single time. The treatment was: approximately 18 received Ad26.COV2.S at low or high dose, single or two shots; 5 received placebo; per-sample allocation not given. All samples were drawn on day 63, counting from the first vaccine or placebo injection.

Specimen: peripheral blood, collected in a trial of Ad26.COV2.S vaccine versus placebo. The source is a person aged 18 to 59 who received the Ad26.COV2.S COVID-19 vaccine or a placebo. The J gene is TRBJ1-1, the V gene TRBV13; D remains ambiguous. The CDR3 here is CASRYLAAEAFF. DNA of the CDR3: TGTGCCAGCAGGTACCTAGCGGCTGAAGCTTTCTTT.